The next 32 T cell receptor beta chains were all read from a single sample in a study of cytomegalovirus exposure and HLA in healthy donors. Vbeta (60) and Jbeta (13) primers were used in the PCR. Measured with immunoSEQ multiplex PCR; TCRdb has only the in-frame clones, and not every one. The sample records approximately 170,000 clones, roughly 77% being singletons. The specimen was PBMCs. These receptors originate from a male donor in good health and CMV-seronegative.

The CDR3 DNA is TGTGCCAGCAGGCTACAGGGGGGCGAGACCCAGTACTTC. Its protein is CASRLQGGETQYF. The chain employs TRBV5-4 and TRBJ2-5, with 8 bases lining up with TRBD1. Germline values: CDR1 SGHNT, CDR2 YYREEE (reference sequence). The CDR3 sequence is 13 residues long. Trimming took 5 bases from V and 5 from J; bases not matched to a gene: 5.

This chain links TRBV11-3 with TRBJ2-1, with 12 nucleotides matching TRBD1. The germline V gene has CDR1 SGHNT and CDR2 YENEEA. CDR3 length: 15 amino acids. The V segment lost 5 bases and the J segment 9 bases; nucleotides outside the gene matches: 8. CDR3 sequence (DNA): TGTGCCAGCAGCGGGGACAGGGGGCTTAACGCTGAGCAGTTCTTC. Translated: CASSGDRGLNAEQFF.

V and J are TRBV2 and TRBJ2-3; 11 positions agree with TRBD2. Germline V CDR1 and CDR2: SNHLY, FYNNEI. The CDR3 covers 15 residues. Trimming took 7 bases from V and 9 from J; bases not matched to a gene: 12. The CDR3 nucleotides are TGTGCCAGCACCGAGATAGCGGGGGGGCCTAGGACGCAGTATTTT. Protein product: CASTEIAGGPRTQYF.

This CDR3 reads CASLGGVGRHEQFF. The CDR3 DNA sequence: TGTGCCAGCTTGGGGGGAGTGGGGCGCCATGAGCAGTTCTTC. This chain uses TRBV19 with TRBJ2-1, with a possible D match to TRBD2 (6 bases). There are 14 residues in the CDR3. Germline V gives CDR1 LNHDA, CDR2 SQIVND (reference sequence). Deletions cut 9 bases from V and 8 bases from J, with 20 bases between.

The chain links TRBV29-1 to TRBJ1-1; 7 nucleotides match TRBD1. Germline V lookup: CDR1 SQVTM, CDR2 ANQGSEA. J lost 0 bases, V lost 7 bases, and 8 bases had no gene match. This CDR3 region has 14 residues. The CDR3, as DNA: TGCAGCGCAGGGGTAGACAGGGTGAACACTGAAGCTTTCTTT. Translation: CSAGVDRVNTEAFF.

The J gene is TRBJ2-7, the V gene TRBV19; D may be TRBD1 (5 bases). V dropped 7 bases and J dropped 1 base, with 14 bases sitting between them. Germline V gene lookup returns CDR1 LNHDA and CDR2 SQIVND (reference sequence). This CDR3 region has 14 residues. The CDR3 DNA reads as TGTGCCAGTAACCCCCAGGGAAAGTCCTACGAGCAGTACTTC. Translated: CASNPQGKSYEQYF.

In DNA, the CDR3 is TGTGCCAGCAGTGAAATCTCCGGGAGGTTCAATCAGCCCCAGCATTTT. Encoded protein: CASSEISGRFNQPQHF. V is TRBV6-1 and J is TRBJ1-5; no definite D call. Looked up from germline, CDR1 is MNHNS and CDR2 is SASEGT. V lost 2 bases, J lost 3 bases, and 14 bases lay in between. This CDR3 spans 16 amino acids.

The chain links TRBV6-5 to TRBJ1-5; D possibly corresponds to TRBD1 (5 bases). The CDR3 totals 13 residues. Germline loops: CDR1 MNHEY, CDR2 SVGAGI. The V and J ends lost 6 bases and 4 bases respectively, with 10 bases between them. For the CDR3, the DNA is TGTGCCAGCAGCGGCAGGGCAAATCAGCCCCAGCATTTT. Translation: CASSGRANQPQHF.

The rearrangement links TRBV2 to TRBJ2-3, with 9 positions matching TRBD2. The CDR3 spans 14 residues. V was clipped by 9 bases and J by 1 base; unmatched bases: 5. Germline CDR1 is SNHLY and CDR2 is FYNNEI. The chain's CDR3 is CASSRGGGTDTQYF. CDR3 DNA: TGTGCCAGTTCGCGGGGGGGAGGCACAGATACGCAGTATTTT.

The genes are TRBV20-1 and TRBJ2-7; D not certain. Trimming pared 5 bases from V and 0 bases from J, leaving 5 bases between. CDR3 length: 11 residues. Germline V gives CDR1 DFQATT, CDR2 SNEGSKA (reference sequence). In nucleotides, the CDR3 is TGCAGTGCTCGGGTCTCCTACGAGCAGTACTTC. This codes for CSARVSYEQYF.

This clone was recorded only once. The chain has TRBV7-2 and TRBJ1-3, with no clear D. Trimming left V 5 bases short and J 0 bases short, with 14 bases between. The CDR3 contains 16 residues. Germline CDR1 is SGHTA and CDR2 is FQGNSA. Here the CDR3 DNA reads TGTGCCAGCAGCCCCTTGGGAGTGGGCTCTGGAAACACCATATATTTT. Translation gives CASSPLGVGSGNTIYF.

The V and J genes are TRBV7-9 and TRBJ2-2; no definite D call. Germline assignment: CDR1 SEHNR and CDR2 FQNEAQ (reference sequence). The CDR3 has 17 amino acids. The ends were cut back, 0 bases at V and 0 bases at J, with 11 bases in the middle. CDR3 nucleotides: TGTGCCAGCAGCTTAGCGGCCCACGTCCCGAACACCGGGGAGCTGTTTTTT. It is translated as CASSLAAHVPNTGELFF. The variable domain in full, completed from reference TRBV7-9 and TRBJ2-2, reads DTGVSQNPRHKITKRGQNVTFRCDPISEHNRLYWYRQTLGQGPEFLTYFQNEAQLEKSRLLSDRFSAERPKGSFSTLEIQRTEQGDSAMYLCASSLAAHVPNTGELFFGEGSRLTVL.

This clone showed up just once. This chain joins TRBV5-1 and TRBJ1-1; the D is unclear. The CDR3 extends over 15 amino acids. Germline values: CDR1 SGHRS, CDR2 YFSETQ. V gave up 6 bases and J gave up 1 base, with 16 bases separating them. CDR3: CASNRNLGGNTEAFF. DNA of the CDR3: TGCGCCAGCAACCGTAATCTGGGAGGGAACACTGAAGCTTTCTTT.

The chain recombines TRBV19 with TRBJ1-3, with TRBD1 identical over 9 bases. The CDR3 is 14 residues long. Germline V lookup: CDR1 LNHDA, CDR2 SQIVND (reference sequence). Trimming cost V 10 bases and J 2 bases; bases outside gene matches: 6. The CDR3 nucleotides read TGTGCCACCATGGACAGGGGCCCTGGAAACACCATATATTTT. This codes for CATMDRGPGNTIYF.

The rearrangement uses TRBV2 and TRBJ2-1; a weak D match, TRBD2 (5 bases). This CDR3 has 15 residues. V gave up 6 bases and J gave up 0 bases, with 12 bases separating them. Per the germline V gene, CDR1 is SNHLY and CDR2 is FYNNEI. The CDR3 DNA sequence: TGTGCCAGCAGAGCGGAGCTGAGCTCCTACAATGAGCAGTTCTTC. The encoded protein is CASRAELSSYNEQFF.

This clone was seen only once. The CDR3: CASSDRPLAGDPPYEQYF. The CDR3 region has the DNA TGTGCCAGCAGTGACCGACCTCTAGCGGGGGACCCTCCCTACGAGCAGTACTTC. The J gene is TRBJ2-7, the V gene TRBV6-4; TRBD2 agrees at 10 bases. Germline V gene lookup returns CDR1 MRHNA and CDR2 SNTAGT. This CDR3 has 18 residues. J gave up 2 bases and V 2 bases, and 12 bases lay outside the gene matches.

This sequence joins TRBV28 and TRBJ2-3, with 14 nucleotides matching TRBD2. Unmatched junction bases numbered 3, after V lost 6 bases and J lost 4 bases. The CDR3 length is 15 residues. The germline CDR1 and CDR2 sequences are MDHEN and SYDVKM. The CDR3 here is CASRGTSGSPDTQYF. The CDR3 DNA is TGTGCCAGCAGAGGGACTAGCGGGAGTCCAGATACGCAGTATTTT.

J is TRBJ1-1 and V is TRBV6-5; TRBD1 matches 9 bases. Germline V gives CDR1 MNHEY, CDR2 SVGAGI. The ends lost 2 bases at V and 5 bases at J; junction bases unmatched: 6. The CDR3 sequence is 15 residues long. CDR3 DNA sequence: TGTGCCAGCAGTTACCCCGGACAGGGGTATACTGAAGCTTTCTTT. It codes for CASSYPGQGYTEAFF.

The rearrangement joins TRBV18 to TRBJ2-7, with 11 bases fitting TRBD1. Unmatched junction bases numbered 3, after V lost 2 bases and J lost 6 bases. There are 14 residues in the CDR3. Germline V CDR1 and CDR2: KGHSH, LQKENI. The CDR3 DNA sequence: TGTGCCAGCTCACCAGGACAGGGGGCGCGCGAGCAGTACTTC. Residues: CASSPGQGAREQYF.

This chain uses TRBV19 with TRBJ1-5; D remains ambiguous. Per germline, CDR1 LNHDA and CDR2 SQIVND (reference sequence). The CDR3 runs 14 residues. The V and J ends lost 5 bases and 4 bases respectively, with 12 bases between them. The CDR3 sequence: CASSAWRVNQPQHF. CDR3 in DNA: TGTGCCAGTAGTGCCTGGAGGGTAAATCAGCCCCAGCATTTT.

This clone was seen a single time. The chain employs TRBV19 and TRBJ1-4; 7 bases map to TRBD1. CDR1 is LNHDA, CDR2 SQIVND, per germline (reference sequence). Trimming removed 6 bases from V and 7 bases from J; junction bases left unmatched: 5. This CDR3 is 13 amino acids long. The CDR3 loop reads CASRPGQFEKLFF. CDR3 nucleotide sequence: TGTGCCAGTAGACCGGGACAGTTTGAAAAACTGTTTTTT.

This chain uses TRBV4-1 with TRBJ2-3; the D gene is possibly TRBD2 (6 bases). Germline V gene data show CDR1 as MGHRA and CDR2 as YSYEKL. The CDR3 is made up of 15 amino acids. Trimming pared 6 bases from V and 6 bases from J, leaving 19 bases between. Here the CDR3 reads CASSRPGASVDTQYF. CDR3 sequence (DNA): TGCGCCAGCAGTCGACCGGGAGCAAGCGTGGATACGCAGTATTTT.

This chain uses TRBV7-3 with TRBJ2-1, with 12 bases aligning to TRBD2. Per the germline V gene, CDR1 is SGHTA and CDR2 is FQGTGA. CDR3 length: 13 amino acids. V shed 10 bases, J shed 10 bases, and the junction held 8 bases outside the gene matches. The CDR3 bases are TGTGCCACCTCGACTAGCGGGGGCTACGAGCAGTTCTTC. Protein sequence: CATSTSGGYEQFF.

The CDR3 reads CASSLGPGADYEQYF. DNA for the CDR3: TGTGCCAGCAGCTTAGGGCCAGGGGCGGACTACGAGCAGTACTTC. J is TRBJ2-7 and V is TRBV7-2, with D maybe TRBD1 (6 bases). Germline assignment: CDR1 SGHTA and CDR2 FQGNSA. Trimming shortened V by 1 base and J by 3 bases, and 13 bases separated the two germline ends. The CDR3 runs 15 residues.

This clone came up once. The genes are TRBV7-2 and TRBJ2-1; 7 nucleotides align to TRBD1. Germline V gene data show CDR1 as SGHTA and CDR2 as FQGNSA. V trimming: 1 base; J trimming: 4 bases; junction bases outside the gene matches: 4. The CDR3 runs 15 residues. The CDR3 reads CASSLVGQPYNEQFF. CDR3 sequence (DNA): TGTGCCAGCAGCTTAGTGGGACAGCCATACAATGAGCAGTTCTTC.

The chain carries TRBV7-2 and TRBJ1-5; D not certain. Germline values: CDR1 SGHTA, CDR2 FQGNSA. V was trimmed by 5 bases and J by 7 bases, leaving 9 bases between them. The CDR3 has 12 residues. In DNA, the CDR3 is TGTGCCAGCAGCCCGGCGGCGCAGCCCCAGCATTTT. As protein: CASSPAAQPQHF.

This clone was picked up a small number of times. The chain employs TRBV5-1 and TRBJ1-4, with 7 bases fitting TRBD1. After removal of 4 bases from V and 4 bases from J, the junction contained 4 bases not matched to a gene. Germline values: CDR1 SGHRS, CDR2 YFSETQ. The CDR3 length is 14 residues. The CDR3 sequence is CASSPGQFNEKLFF. CDR3 in DNA: TGCGCCAGCAGCCCGGGACAGTTTAATGAAAAACTGTTTTTT.

The V and J genes are TRBV11-2 and TRBJ2-1; no reliable D call. V was trimmed by 5 bases and J by 5 bases, leaving 7 bases between them. Germline assignment: CDR1 SGHAT and CDR2 FQNNGV. The CDR3 spans 12 residues. The CDR3, as DNA: TGTGCCAGCAGCCCTGAGGACAATGAGCAGTTCTTC. Translation: CASSPEDNEQFF.

This clone was seen a handful of times. This chain uses TRBV19 with TRBJ2-2, with D maybe TRBD2 (6 bases). The CDR3 covers 16 residues. Trimming cost V 3 bases and J 5 bases, with 16 bases left between them. Germline CDR1 is LNHDA and CDR2 is SQIVND (reference sequence). In DNA form, the CDR3 reads TGTGCCAGTAGTATTCACGCGGCAGGGAGGACCGGGGAGCTGTTTTTT. Translated, it gives CASSIHAAGRTGELFF.

In this sample, this clone turned up once. V gene TRBV13 combines with J gene TRBJ2-5; tentatively, D is TRBD1 (6 bases). Trimming shortened V by 4 bases and J by 7 bases, and 19 bases separated the two germline ends. The CDR3 spans 15 residues. Germline V gives CDR1 PRHDT, CDR2 FYEKMQ (reference sequence). The CDR3 spells CASSSQGTPLGTQYF. The CDR3 nucleotides read TGTGCCAGCAGCTCCCAAGGGACACCCTTAGGGACCCAGTACTTC.

The chain employs TRBV6-5 and TRBJ1-3, with 9 positions matching TRBD1. The V gene end was trimmed by 6 bases and the J gene end by 4 bases; junction bases not matched to a gene: 7. Germline V CDR1 and CDR2: MNHEY, SVGAGI. The CDR3 has 15 amino acids. Here the CDR3 reads CASSRDRARGNTIYF. Here the CDR3 DNA reads TGTGCCAGCAGCCGGGACAGGGCGAGAGGAAACACCATATATTTT.

The chain uses TRBV10-3 and TRBJ2-7; D ambiguous. V shed 0 bases and J shed 3 bases, with 9 bases lying between them. Germline-derived CDR1 and CDR2 are ENHRY and SYGVKD. The CDR3 totals 14 residues. This chain's CDR3 is CAISESTDDYEQYF. In DNA, the CDR3 is TGTGCCATCAGTGAGTCCACAGATGACTACGAGCAGTACTTC.